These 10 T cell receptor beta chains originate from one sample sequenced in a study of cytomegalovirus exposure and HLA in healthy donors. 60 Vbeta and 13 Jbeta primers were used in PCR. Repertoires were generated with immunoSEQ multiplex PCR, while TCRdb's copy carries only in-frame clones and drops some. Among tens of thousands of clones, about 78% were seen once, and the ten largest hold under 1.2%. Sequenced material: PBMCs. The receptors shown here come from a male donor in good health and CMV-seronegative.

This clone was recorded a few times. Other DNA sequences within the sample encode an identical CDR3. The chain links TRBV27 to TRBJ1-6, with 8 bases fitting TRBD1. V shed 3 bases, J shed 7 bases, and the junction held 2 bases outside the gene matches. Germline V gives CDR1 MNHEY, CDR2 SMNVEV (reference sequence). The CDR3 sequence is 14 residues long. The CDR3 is CASSLDRVNSPLHF. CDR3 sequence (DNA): TGTGCCAGCAGTTTGGACAGGGTAAATTCACCCCTCCACTTT.

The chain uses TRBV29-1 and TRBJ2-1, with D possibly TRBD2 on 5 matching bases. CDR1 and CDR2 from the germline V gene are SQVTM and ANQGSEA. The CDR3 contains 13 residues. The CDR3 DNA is TGCAGTCAGGCCTCAGCGGCCTACAATGAGCAGTTCTTC. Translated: CSQASAAYNEQFF.

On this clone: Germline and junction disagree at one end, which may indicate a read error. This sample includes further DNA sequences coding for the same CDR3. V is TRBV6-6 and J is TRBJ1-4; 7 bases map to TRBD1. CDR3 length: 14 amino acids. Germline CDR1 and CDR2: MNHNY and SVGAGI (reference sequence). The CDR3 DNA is TGTGCCAGCAGCAGACAGGGTATGGTTGAAAAGCTGTTTTTT. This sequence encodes CASSRQGMVEKLFF.

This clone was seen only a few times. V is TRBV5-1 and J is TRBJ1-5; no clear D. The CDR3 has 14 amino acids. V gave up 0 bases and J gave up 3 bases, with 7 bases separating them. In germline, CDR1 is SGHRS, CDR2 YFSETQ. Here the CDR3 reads CASSLESPNQPQHF. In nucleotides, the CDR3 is TGCGCCAGCAGCTTGGAGAGTCCCAATCAGCCCCAGCATTTT.

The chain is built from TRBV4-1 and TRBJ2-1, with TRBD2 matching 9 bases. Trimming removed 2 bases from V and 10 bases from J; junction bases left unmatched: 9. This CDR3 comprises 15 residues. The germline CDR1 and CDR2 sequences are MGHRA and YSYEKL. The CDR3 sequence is CASSQTSGGPGEQFF. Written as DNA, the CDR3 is TGCGCCAGCAGCCAAACCAGCGGGGGGCCGGGGGAGCAGTTCTTC.

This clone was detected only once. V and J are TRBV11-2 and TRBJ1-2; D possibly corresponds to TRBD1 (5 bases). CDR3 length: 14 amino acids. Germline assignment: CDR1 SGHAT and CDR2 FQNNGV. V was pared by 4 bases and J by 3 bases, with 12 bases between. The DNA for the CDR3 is TGTGCCAGCAGCTCCCCGCGGGGGGACTATGGCTACACCTTC. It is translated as CASSSPRGDYGYTF. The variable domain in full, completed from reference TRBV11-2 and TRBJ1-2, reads EAGVAQSPRYKIIEKRQSVAFWCNPISGHATLYWYQQILGQGPKLLIQFQNNGVVDDSQLPKDRFSAERLKGVDSTLKIQPAKLEDSAVYLCASSSPRGDYGYTFGSGTRLTVV.

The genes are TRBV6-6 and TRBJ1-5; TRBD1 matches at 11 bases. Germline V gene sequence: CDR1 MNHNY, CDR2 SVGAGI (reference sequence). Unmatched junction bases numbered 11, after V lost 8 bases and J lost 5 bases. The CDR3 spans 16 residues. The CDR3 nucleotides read TGTGCCAGCCACGGGTATGGGACAGGGGGGGATCAGCCCCAGCATTTT. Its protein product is CASHGYGTGGDQPQHF.

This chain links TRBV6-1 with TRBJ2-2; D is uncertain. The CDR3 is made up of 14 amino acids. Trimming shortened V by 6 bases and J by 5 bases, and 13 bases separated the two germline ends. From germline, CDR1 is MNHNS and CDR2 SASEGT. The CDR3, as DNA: TGTGCCAGCAGCGGGTCCCCCGGAACCGGGGAGCTGTTTTTT. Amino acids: CASSGSPGTGELFF.

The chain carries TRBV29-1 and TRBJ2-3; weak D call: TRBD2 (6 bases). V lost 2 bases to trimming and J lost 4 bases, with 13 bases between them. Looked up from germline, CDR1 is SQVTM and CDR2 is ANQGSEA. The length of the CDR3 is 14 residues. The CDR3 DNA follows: TGCAGCGTTGAATCCGGGAGTGGGTCAGATACGCAGTATTTT. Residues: CSVESGSGSDTQYF.

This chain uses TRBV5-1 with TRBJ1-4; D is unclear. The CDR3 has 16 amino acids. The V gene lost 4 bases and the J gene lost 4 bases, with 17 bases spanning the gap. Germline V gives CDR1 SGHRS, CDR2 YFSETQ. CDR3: CASSPKRWSNNEKLFF. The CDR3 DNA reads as TGCGCCAGCAGCCCGAAAAGGTGGAGCAATAATGAAAAACTGTTTTTT.